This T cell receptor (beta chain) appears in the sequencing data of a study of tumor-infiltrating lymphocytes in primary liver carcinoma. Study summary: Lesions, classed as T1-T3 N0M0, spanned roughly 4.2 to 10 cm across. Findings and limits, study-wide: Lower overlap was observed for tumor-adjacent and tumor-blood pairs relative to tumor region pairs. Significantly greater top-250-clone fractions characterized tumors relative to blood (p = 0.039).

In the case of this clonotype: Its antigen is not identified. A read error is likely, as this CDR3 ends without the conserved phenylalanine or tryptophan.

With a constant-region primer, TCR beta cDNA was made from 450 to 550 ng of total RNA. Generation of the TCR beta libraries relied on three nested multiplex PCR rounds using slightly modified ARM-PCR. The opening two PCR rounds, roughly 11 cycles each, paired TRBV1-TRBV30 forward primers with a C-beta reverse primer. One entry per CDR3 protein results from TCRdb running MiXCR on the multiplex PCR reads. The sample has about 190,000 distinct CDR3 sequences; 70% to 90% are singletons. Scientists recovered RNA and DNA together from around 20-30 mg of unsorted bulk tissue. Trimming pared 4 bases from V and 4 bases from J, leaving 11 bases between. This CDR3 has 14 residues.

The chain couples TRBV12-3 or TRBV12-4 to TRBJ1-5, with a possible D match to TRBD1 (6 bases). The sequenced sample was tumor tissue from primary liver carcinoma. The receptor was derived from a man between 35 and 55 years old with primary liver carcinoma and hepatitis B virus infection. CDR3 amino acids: CASSWGATNQPQHV. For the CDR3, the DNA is TGTGCCAGCAGTTGGGGGGCTACTAATCAGCCCCAGCATGTT.